What follows are 31 T cell receptor beta chains derived from one specimen sequenced in a study of T-cell memory formation after mild COVID-19. TCRdb ran MiXCR on the 5' RACE reads and lists one entry per CDR3 protein. In the table there are 350,000 to 400,000 distinct CDR3 sequences, over 13% of which are singletons. The specimen sequenced was PBMCs or a T cell subset sorted from them (not recorded which). The receptors were gathered from a man aged 18 to 30 who had mild COVID-19 (a few samples of this study predate the infection). Cell type and time point are not known.

This clonotype appeared a few times. This chain uses TRBV6-6 with TRBJ2-7; 7 bases are shared with TRBD1. The V gene's germline CDR1 is MNHNY and CDR2 SVGAGI (reference sequence). The CDR3 sequence is 13 residues long. V shed 8 bases and J 1 base; nucleotides not matched to a gene: 5. The CDR3 region is CASLGQVSYEQYF. The CDR3 DNA sequence: TGTGCCAGCCTCGGACAGGTATCCTACGAGCAGTACTTC.

V usage is TRBV5-4 and J usage is TRBJ1-2, with a weak D call TRBD1 (5 bases). The germline V gene encodes CDR1 SGHNT and CDR2 YYREEE (reference sequence). V shed 1 base and J shed 7 bases, with 8 bases lying between them. The CDR3 extends over 12 amino acids. The CDR3 DNA sequence: TGTGCCAGCAGCTTGTATACAGGTGGCTACACCTTC. It codes for CASSLYTGGYTF. Together with reference TRBV5-4 and TRBJ1-2, the CDR3 gives the full variable domain: ETGVTQSPTHLIKTRGQQVTLRCSSQSGHNTVSWYQQALGQGPQFIFQYYREEENGRGNFPPRFSGLQFPNYSSELNVNALELDDSALYLCASSLYTGGYTFGSGTRLTVV.

This clonotype came up many times. V and J are TRBV4-2 and TRBJ2-7, with D unclear. CDR3 length: 13 residues. Trimming removed 4 bases from V and 6 bases from J, with 13 bases in between. The germline CDR1 and CDR2 sequences are LGHNA and YNFKEQ. CDR3 region: CASSLHSAGEQYF. DNA for the CDR3: TGTGCCAGCAGCCTCCACAGCGCAGGCGAGCAGTACTTC.

This sequence joins TRBV24-1 and TRBJ2-3; tentatively, D is TRBD1 or TRBD2 (5 bases each). CDR3 length equals 15 residues. Trimming removed 5 bases at V and 0 bases at J, with 11 bases between. Germline V gene lookup returns CDR1 KGHDR and CDR2 SFDVKD. In DNA form, the CDR3 reads TGTGCCACCAGTGGTCCCGGGACGAGCACAGATACGCAGTATTTT. It codes for CATSGPGTSTDTQYF.

This clonotype was observed a few times. V is TRBV5-6 and J is TRBJ2-1, with 8 bases aligning to TRBD1. V dropped 3 bases and J dropped 6; count of bases not matched to a gene: 14. Germline CDR1 and CDR2: SGHDT and YYEEEE. The CDR3 is 17 residues long. The CDR3 reads CASSWIGQGLGANEQFF. The CDR3 coding sequence is TGTGCCAGCAGCTGGATCGGACAGGGACTCGGGGCCAATGAGCAGTTCTTC. The variable domain in full, with the rest retrieved from reference TRBV5-6 and TRBJ2-1, is DAGVTQSPTHLIKTRGQQVTLRCSPKSGHDTVSWYQQALGQGPQFIFQYYEEEERQRGNFPDRFSGHQFPNYSSELNVNALLLGDSALYLCASSWIGQGLGANEQFFGPGTRLTVL.

The chain is built from TRBV4-2 and TRBJ2-5; no clear D. The CDR3 covers 16 residues. V was clipped by 0 bases and J by 6 bases, with 17 bases between them. Germline CDR1 is LGHNA and CDR2 is YNFKEQ. Written as DNA, the CDR3 is TGTGCCAGCAGCCAAGATTACGGTAGGGTGGAGAAGACCCAGTACTTC. It specifies CASSQDYGRVEKTQYF.

The chain combines TRBV20-1 with TRBJ2-7; D is unclear. The CDR3 is 13 residues long. Germline V gene sequence: CDR1 DFQATT, CDR2 SNEGSKA (reference sequence). Trimming stripped 1 base from V and 4 bases from J, with 11 bases between. In DNA form, the CDR3 reads TGCAGTGCTAGAGGATCGGGCTGGTACGAGCAGTACTTC. Translating it yields CSARGSGWYEQYF.

The chain joins TRBV7-2 to TRBJ2-7; D call uncertain. This CDR3 spans 15 amino acids. Between the trimmed V and J ends, which lost 2 bases and 1 base, there was a span of 12 bases. CDR1 is SGHTA, CDR2 FQGNSA, per germline. The CDR3 sequence is CASSLSGVGSYEQYV. DNA for the CDR3: TGTGCCAGCAGCTTAAGTGGGGTGGGATCCTACGAGCAGTACGTC.

This clonotype was seen more than once but under ten times. This rearrangement joins TRBV5-6 to TRBJ2-3; D tentatively fits TRBD1 or TRBD2 (6 bases each). The germline V gene has CDR1 SGHDT and CDR2 YYEEEE. The CDR3 has 16 residues. Trimming removed 0 bases from V and 5 bases from J, with 16 bases in between. Written as DNA, the CDR3 is TGTGCCAGCAGCTTGGCCTTTTGGGGGGCGGGAGATACGCAGTATTTT. Its translation: CASSLAFWGAGDTQYF.

In this sample, this clonotype turned up many times. The CDR3 DNA reads TGTGCCAGCAGCTCCATAGGGAGGAACTATGGCTACACCTTC. Protein sequence: CASSSIGRNYGYTF. This rearrangement joins TRBV7-9 to TRBJ1-2; no clear D gene. CDR1 and CDR2 from the germline V gene are SEHNR and FQNEAQ (reference sequence). The CDR3 has 14 amino acids. Trimming stripped 4 bases from V and 2 bases from J, with 11 bases between.

This clonotype was observed a few times. The chain has TRBV20-1 and TRBJ1-2, with unresolved D. Germline V CDR1 and CDR2: DFQATT, SNEGSKA (reference sequence). This CDR3 region has 12 residues. V lost 1 base, J lost 4 bases, and 7 bases lay in between. The CDR3 spells CSARVGVYGYTF. CDR3 nucleotides: TGCAGTGCTAGAGTCGGAGTCTATGGCTACACCTTC.

The chain links TRBV19 to TRBJ1-5; D is possibly TRBD1 (5 bases). Germline CDR1 LNHDA, CDR2 SQIVND (reference sequence). This CDR3 contains 15 residues. The V and J ends lost 0 bases and 5 bases respectively, with 11 bases between them. CDR3 sequence (DNA): TGTGCCAGTAGTATAGAGGCAGGGTATGATCAGCCCCAGCATTTT. This translates into CASSIEAGYDQPQHF.

This clonotype came up a few times. This rearrangement joins TRBV9 to TRBJ1-5, with 7 bases lining up with TRBD1. J lost 2 bases, V lost 3 bases, and 2 bases had no gene match. Germline V CDR1 and CDR2: SGDLS, YYNGEE. The CDR3 covers 14 residues. The chain's CDR3 is CASSAGGGNQPQHF. The CDR3, as DNA: TGTGCCAGCAGCGCAGGGGGTGGCAATCAGCCCCAGCATTTT.

This clonotype was counted between two and nine times. The rearrangement links TRBV5-6 to TRBJ2-1; 9 positions agree with TRBD1. V lost 2 bases to trimming and J lost 8 bases; unmatched junction nucleotides: 8. The CDR3 runs to 15 residues. The germline gives CDR1 SGHDT, CDR2 YYEEEE. CDR3 sequence reads: CASSLPGQGQDEQFF. CDR3 DNA sequence: TGTGCCAGCAGCTTACCGGGACAGGGTCAGGATGAGCAGTTCTTC.

The chain joins TRBV10-1 to TRBJ1-1, with unresolved D. The CDR3 extends over 13 amino acids. The ends were cut back, 8 bases at V and 1 base at J, with 11 bases in the middle. Germline values: CDR1 WNHNN, CDR2 SYGVQD (reference sequence). Here the CDR3 reads CASASGQNTEAFF. The CDR3 DNA is TGCGCCAGCGCTTCTGGGCAGAACACTGAAGCTTTCTTT.

The chain joins TRBV7-2 to TRBJ1-4; D call uncertain. The V end lost 5 bases, the J end lost 6 bases, and 10 bases lay between the germline ends. The CDR3 totals 13 residues. Looked up from germline, CDR1 is SGHTA and CDR2 is FQGNSA. The CDR3 reads CASSPHTDEKLFF. The CDR3 region has the DNA TGTGCCAGCAGCCCCCATACGGATGAAAAACTGTTTTTT. The full variable domain, in which reference TRBV7-2 and TRBJ1-4 provide the parts outside the CDR3, is GAGVSQSPSNKVTEKGKDVELRCDPISGHTALYWYRQSLGQGLEFLIYFQGNSAPDKSGLPSDRFSAERTGGSVSTLTIQRTQQEDSAVYLCASSPHTDEKLFFGSGTQLSVL.

This chain connects TRBV4-1 to TRBJ1-5; possible D gene TRBD1, 6 bases. V lost 3 bases and J lost 0, with 9 bases in between. The germline CDR1 and CDR2 sequences are MGHRA and YSYEKL. The CDR3 has 15 residues. The CDR3 DNA follows: TGCGCCAGCAGCCACCGACAGGTTAGCAATCAGCCCCAGCATTTT. Amino acid sequence: CASSHRQVSNQPQHF.

This clonotype was observed a few times. The CDR3: CASSTTSPDIQYF. The CDR3 DNA reads as TGTGCCAGCAGTACTACCTCCCCCGACATTCAGTACTTC. This chain joins TRBV12-3 or TRBV12-4 and TRBJ2-4, with D uncertain. The CDR3 is made up of 13 amino acids. V lost 5 bases and J lost 8, with 13 bases in between.

Only a few counts were recorded for this clonotype. CDR3 coding DNA: TGTGCCAGCAGGGAGGGGAACATGAACACTGAAGCTTTCTTT. Translated, it gives CASREGNMNTEAFF. The genes are TRBV6-1 and TRBJ1-1; D perhaps matches TRBD1 (5 bases). Germline V gene data show CDR1 as MNHNS and CDR2 as SASEGT. CDR3 length equals 14 residues. The ends were cut back, 6 bases at V and 0 bases at J, with 11 bases in the middle.

Ten or more counts support this clonotype. The chain links TRBV5-1 to TRBJ2-6; no clear D. The CDR3 spans 15 residues. Germline V gene data show CDR1 as SGHRS and CDR2 as YFSETQ. The V and J ends lost 2 bases and 0 bases respectively, with 6 bases between them. The CDR3: CASSLFSSGANVLTF. The CDR3 bases are TGCGCCAGCAGCTTATTTAGCTCTGGGGCCAACGTCCTGACTTTC.

The table lists this clonotype with a few counts. V is TRBV6-5 and J is TRBJ2-6; D is perhaps TRBD1 (6 bases). CDR1 is MNHEY and CDR2 is SVGAGI in the germline V gene. V shed 6 bases and J shed 0 bases, with 15 bases lying between them. This CDR3 contains 17 residues. The CDR3 nucleotides read TGTGCCAGCAGCCAGGGGCGGTGGAGCTCTGGGGCCAACGTCCTGACTTTC. Translating gives CASSQGRWSSGANVLTF.

This clonotype has at least ten counts. The chain recombines TRBV5-5 with TRBJ2-5; TRBD1 agrees at 9 bases. The ends lost 3 bases at V and 4 bases at J; junction bases unmatched: 13. This CDR3 is 17 amino acids long. From germline, CDR1 is SGHKS and CDR2 YYEKEE (reference sequence). CDR3 region: CASSSQPGQGIGETQYF. The DNA for the CDR3 is TGTGCCAGCAGCTCGCAACCGGGACAGGGAATTGGAGAGACCCAGTACTTC.

This clonotype was observed a handful of times. The genes are TRBV12-3 or TRBV12-4 and TRBJ1-1; 9 bases map to TRBD1. V dropped 6 bases and J dropped 6; count of bases not matched to a gene: 11. The CDR3 extends over 15 amino acids. CDR3 protein: CASSPGGTGRAEAFF. DNA of the CDR3: TGTGCCAGCAGCCCGGGCGGGACAGGGAGGGCTGAAGCTTTCTTT.

The rearrangement joins TRBV6-6 to TRBJ2-5, with D unresolved. The CDR3 spans 14 residues. Trimming removed 2 bases from V and 1 base from J, with 8 bases in between. From germline, CDR1 is MNHNY and CDR2 SVGAGI (reference sequence). This CDR3 is CASSYMALQETQYF. The CDR3 coding sequence is TGTGCCAGCAGTTACATGGCCCTCCAAGAGACCCAGTACTTC.

Concerning this clonotype itself: This may stem from a read error, because a much larger clone lies one nucleotide away. The V call is TRBV27, the J call TRBJ1-1; weak D call: TRBD1 (5 bases). Between the trimmed V and J ends, which lost 8 bases and 4 bases, there was a span of 8 bases. Germline V gene lookup returns CDR1 MNHEY and CDR2 SMNVEV (reference sequence). This CDR3 spans 11 amino acids. This CDR3 is CASWGSTEAFF. CDR3 DNA: TGTGCCAGCTGGGGGAGCACTGAAGCTTTCTTT.

The chain recombines TRBV6-5 with TRBJ1-1, with D possibly matching TRBD1 (5 bases). The length of the CDR3 is 15 residues. Trimming took off 4 bases at V and 2 bases at J, with 14 bases between the two ends. The germline V gene has CDR1 MNHEY and CDR2 SVGAGI. DNA for the CDR3: TGTGCCAGCAGTTTACGACCGGGGGTTAACACTGAAGCTTTCTTT. Amino acids: CASSLRPGVNTEAFF.

J is TRBJ1-2 and V is TRBV9, with D maybe TRBD1 (6 bases). This CDR3 contains 14 residues. The V and J ends lost 2 bases and 8 bases respectively, with 16 bases between them. Germline V CDR1 and CDR2: SGDLS, YYNGEE. The CDR3: CASSVDGGPLGYTF. The CDR3 nucleotides read TGTGCCAGCAGCGTTGACGGGGGCCCCTTAGGCTACACCTTC.

This clonotype appeared a few times. This chain joins TRBV6-2 or TRBV6-3 and TRBJ1-6, with D uncertain. Trimming left V 5 bases short and J 0 bases short, with 17 bases between. Germline V gives CDR1 MNHEY, CDR2 SVGEGT. The length of the CDR3 is 18 residues. CDR3 sequence (DNA): TGTGCCAGCAGTCCCGGAGCGACAAGGGACTCCTATAATTCACCCCTCCACTTT. Its protein is CASSPGATRDSYNSPLHF.

This clonotype has just a few counts. V gene TRBV18 combines with J gene TRBJ2-1; no clear D gene. CDR3 length: 13 residues. The V and J ends lost 5 bases and 2 bases respectively, with 7 bases between them. Germline CDR1 and CDR2: KGHSH and LQKENI. The CDR3 is CASSWIAYNEQFF. The CDR3 nucleotides read TGTGCCAGCTCATGGATCGCCTACAATGAGCAGTTCTTC.

This clonotype was observed a few times. The chain uses TRBV6-5 and TRBJ2-2, with TRBD2 matching 7 bases. V gave up 6 bases and J gave up 8 bases; unmatched junction bases: 15. The germline CDR1 and CDR2 sequences are MNHEY and SVGAGI. The CDR3 is 16 residues long. The CDR3 sequence is CASSKRSGEGTGELFF. The CDR3 coding sequence is TGTGCCAGCAGCAAACGAAGTGGGGAGGGCACAGGGGAGCTGTTTTTT.

This chain connects TRBV11-2 to TRBJ2-3; 8 nucleotides line up with TRBD2. The V segment lost 4 bases and the J segment 4 bases; nucleotides outside the gene matches: 13. Germline lookup yields CDR1 SGHAT and CDR2 FQNNGV. This CDR3 region has 17 residues. CDR3 DNA sequence: TGTGCCAGCAGCTCAGGCGGGCGGGGGGCCATGTCAGATACGCAGTATTTT. Its translation: CASSSGGRGAMSDTQYF.